The next 16 T cell receptor beta chains were all read from a single sample in a study of blood T cell repertoires in COVID-19. Data came from immunoSEQ multiplex PCR; TCRdb stores just in-frame clones and leaves some out. The sample shows around 220,000 clones, around 83% of them seen only once. Sequencing input: peripheral blood. The source of these receptors is a woman aged 45 to 65 with COVID-19, enrolled during active disease.

This clone was seen a handful of times. The gene calls are TRBV7-9 and TRBJ1-1; unclear D gene. Germline CDR1 SEHNR, CDR2 FQNEAQ (reference sequence). The CDR3 length is 11 residues. Trimming shortened V by 1 base and J by 7 bases, and 4 bases separated the two germline ends. CDR3 residues: CASSLDSEAFF. CDR3 DNA sequence: TGTGCCAGCAGCTTAGACAGTGAAGCTTTCTTT.

The chain couples TRBV9 to TRBJ1-2, with D uncertain. CDR1 is SGDLS and CDR2 is YYNGEE in the germline V gene. CDR3 length equals 14 residues. V gave up 0 bases and J gave up 7 bases, with 13 bases separating them. CDR3 sequence: CASSVGGVRSGYTF. The CDR3 coding sequence is TGTGCCAGCAGCGTAGGGGGAGTTCGGAGTGGCTACACCTTC.

The chain couples TRBV19 to TRBJ2-3, with a possible D match to TRBD2 (5 bases). The CDR3 sequence is 12 residues long. V lost 5 bases and J 4 bases, leaving 7 bases between the germline ends. Germline V gene sequence: CDR1 LNHDA, CDR2 SQIVND (reference sequence). CDR3: CASSEGADTQYF. CDR3 DNA sequence: TGTGCCAGTAGTGAGGGAGCAGATACGCAGTATTTT. Full variable domain (missing parts from reference TRBV19 and TRBJ2-3): DGGITQSPKYLFRKEGQNVTLSCEQNLNHDAMYWYRQDPGQGLRLIYYSQIVNDFQKGDIAEGYSVSREKKESFPLTVTSAQKNPTAFYLCASSEGADTQYFGPGTRLTVL.

This clone was seen a single time. This sequence joins TRBV7-8 and TRBJ2-6, with no clear D. Trimming took 1 base from V and 0 from J, leaving 10 bases between them. Germline V gene data show CDR1 as SGHVS and CDR2 as FQNEAQ. This CDR3 is 17 amino acids long. This CDR3 reads CASSLVGGSSGANVLTF. The CDR3 nucleotides are TGTGCCAGCAGCTTAGTAGGCGGCAGCTCTGGGGCCAACGTCCTGACTTTC.

This chain links TRBV14 with TRBJ2-5; a possible D gene is TRBD1 (6 bases). V gave up 0 bases and J gave up 5 bases, with 13 bases separating them. Germline V lookup: CDR1 SGHDN, CDR2 FVKESK. CDR3 length: 15 amino acids. The CDR3 sequence: CASSQEMGAGETQYF. CDR3 coding DNA: TGTGCCAGCAGCCAAGAGATGGGGGCCGGGGAGACCCAGTACTTC.

This clone was counted once. Mismatch with germline at one junction end may stem from a read error. CDR3 sequence (DNA): TGCGCCAGCCGTGAGGGGCCCACTAATGAAAAACTGTTTTTT. Translated: CASREGPTNEKLFF. The chain combines TRBV10-2 with TRBJ1-4; possible D gene TRBD1, 5 bases. The CDR3 is made up of 14 amino acids. Per germline, CDR1 WSHSY and CDR2 SAAADI.

The chain is built from TRBV15 and TRBJ2-2; TRBD1 matches at 9 bases. Trimming cost V 0 bases and J 4 bases; bases outside gene matches: 3. This CDR3 has 16 residues. Germline CDR1 is LNHNV and CDR2 is YYDKDF (reference sequence). The CDR3 region is CATSRDTGGGTGELFF. The CDR3 nucleotides are TGTGCCACCAGCAGAGATACAGGGGGCGGCACCGGGGAGCTGTTTTTT.

The chain links TRBV5-8 to TRBJ2-3, with D tentatively TRBD2 (6 bases). The germline V and J ends were trimmed by 4 bases and 2 bases, with 20 bases remaining between them. Germline V gene sequence: CDR1 SGHTS, CDR2 YDEGEE. There are 17 residues in the CDR3. The CDR3 spells CASSPGLPLNYTDTQYF. CDR3 in DNA: TGTGCCAGCAGCCCGGGACTTCCCCTTAACTACACAGATACGCAGTATTTT.

This clone appeared a single time. J is TRBJ2-7 and V is TRBV11-2, with D maybe TRBD2 (5 bases). CDR1 SGHAT and CDR2 FQNNGV come from the germline V gene. There are 14 residues in the CDR3. The ends were cut back, 1 base at V and 7 bases at J, with 14 bases in the middle. The CDR3 sequence: CASSLVASRQEQYF. The CDR3 nucleotides are TGTGCCAGCAGCTTAGTCGCTAGCAGGCAAGAGCAGTACTTC.

This chain links TRBV27 with TRBJ2-3, with 15 nucleotides matching TRBD2. The CDR3 spans 16 residues. The germline V gene has CDR1 MNHEY and CDR2 SMNVEV (reference sequence). J lost 3 bases, V lost 6 bases, and 4 bases had no gene match. CDR3 in amino acids: CASSGLAGGWTDTQYF. CDR3 coding DNA: TGTGCCAGCAGCGGACTAGCGGGGGGGTGGACAGATACGCAGTATTTT.

V and J are TRBV29-1 and TRBJ1-2, with 7 bases matching TRBD1. The CDR3 spans 14 residues. J gave up 0 bases and V 4 bases, and 5 bases lay outside the gene matches. CDR1 and CDR2 from the germline V gene are SQVTM and ANQGSEA. CDR3 nucleotide sequence: TGCAGCGTTGCCGGGACAGCGACTAACTATGGCTACACCTTC. Translating gives CSVAGTATNYGYTF.

This chain joins TRBV5-4 and TRBJ2-5; a weak D match, TRBD1 (6 bases). The CDR3 has 15 residues. Trimming took 4 bases from V and 0 from J, leaving 13 bases between them. Per germline, CDR1 SGHNT and CDR2 YYREEE (reference sequence). The CDR3 nucleotides read TGTGCCAGCAGCCGACAGGACTCCTACCAAGAGACCCAGTACTTC. Its translation is CASSRQDSYQETQYF.

The CDR3: CASRGLAVSYNEQFF. The CDR3 coding sequence is TGTGCCAGCAGAGGACTAGCGGTCTCCTACAATGAGCAGTTCTTC. The chain carries TRBV7-2 and TRBJ2-1; 10 bases align to TRBD2. Germline V CDR1 and CDR2: SGHTA, FQGNSA. V was clipped by 6 bases and J by 0 bases; unmatched bases: 2. The CDR3 runs 15 residues.

This clone was recorded only once. This chain connects TRBV4-1 to TRBJ1-4; no firm D call. Germline V gives CDR1 MGHRA, CDR2 YSYEKL. The CDR3 contains 12 residues. The V gene lost 3 bases and the J gene lost 8 bases, with 7 bases spanning the gap. CDR3 in amino acids: CASSHRGEKLFF. The CDR3 DNA reads as TGCGCCAGCAGCCACCGAGGGGAAAAACTGTTTTTT.

Only one count was recorded for this clone. The rearrangement joins TRBV20-1 to TRBJ2-3; D possibly corresponds to TRBD2 (5 bases). V lost 7 bases and J lost 3, with 8 bases in between. Germline assignment: CDR1 DFQATT and CDR2 SNEGSKA (reference sequence). The CDR3 spans 11 residues. In DNA, the CDR3 is TGCAGTGGGGAGTTAACAGATACGCAGTATTTT. Translating gives CSGELTDTQYF.

This rearrangement joins TRBV10-3 to TRBJ2-1; 9 nucleotides line up with TRBD1. With 1 base clipped from V and 10 bases from J, the junction kept 11 bases outside the gene matches. The CDR3 runs to 16 residues. CDR1 is ENHRY, CDR2 SYGVKD, per germline. This CDR3 reads CAISEWTGALQGEQFF. The DNA for the CDR3 is TGTGCCATCAGTGAGTGGACAGGGGCCCTCCAAGGGGAGCAGTTCTTC.